These 10 T cell receptor beta chains were sequenced from one sample in a study of identical twins. TCRdb re-called the 5' RACE reads with MiXCR, one entry per CDR3 protein. Here the sample spans about 220,000 distinct CDR3 sequences, 6.5% to 9% being singletons. These records were also assigned to another study, of yellow fever vaccine responses in identical twins.

Sequences were obtained from CD8+ T cells sorted from blood. The receptors were sampled from a woman younger than 30 in good health.

This chain uses TRBV7-9 with TRBJ1-1, with 8 nucleotides matching TRBD1. The V gene end was trimmed by 2 bases and the J gene end by 1 base; junction bases not matched to a gene: 6. From germline, CDR1 is SEHNR and CDR2 FQNEAQ (reference sequence). This CDR3 is built from 16 residues. In nucleotides, the CDR3 is TGTGCCAGCAGCTTAAATACCGGGACAGGGAACACTGAAGCTTTCTTT. This codes for CASSLNTGTGNTEAFF.

This clonotype was observed at least ten times. This chain links TRBV7-6 with TRBJ2-3; tentative D call: TRBD1 (5 bases). The V gene's germline CDR1 is SGHVS and CDR2 FNYEAQ. Deletions cut 7 bases from V and 4 bases from J, with 15 bases between. The CDR3 consists of 14 residues. CDR3 sequence reads: CASTPQGVADTQYF. The DNA for the CDR3 is TGTGCCAGCACCCCTCAGGGTGTGGCAGATACGCAGTATTTT.

This clonotype was seen more than once but under ten times. The V and J genes are TRBV21-1 and TRBJ2-5; no check of the table's D call, TRBD2, against the DNA was made. TRBV21-1 is shown as a pseudogene. This CDR3 contains 15 residues. The DNA for the CDR3 is TGTGCCAGCAGCAAAGGGGGACGGCCCCAAGAGACCCAGTACTTC. Encoded protein: CASSKGGRPQETQYF.

This clonotype was counted only a few times. V is TRBV9 and J is TRBJ2-3; 10 nucleotides align to TRBD2. Germline trimming cut 0 bases from V and 14 bases from J; bases unmatched to any gene: 6. CDR3 length equals 13 residues. Germline V lookup: CDR1 SGDLS, CDR2 YYNGEE. The CDR3 loop reads CASSVGLAGVLYF. CDR3 nucleotide sequence: TGTGCCAGCAGCGTAGGGCTAGCGGGAGTTCTGTATTTT.

This clonotype was observed a handful of times. V and J are TRBV6-1 and TRBJ2-1, with 9 bases lining up with TRBD2. Germline V gene sequence: CDR1 MNHNS, CDR2 SASEGT. J gave up 5 bases and V 2 bases, and 7 bases lay outside the gene matches. The CDR3 sequence is 16 residues long. This CDR3 reads CASSEPLGLANNEQFF. The CDR3 DNA is TGTGCCAGCAGTGAACCTCTTGGACTAGCGAACAATGAGCAGTTCTTC.

The table lists this clonotype with a few counts. This may arise from a read error, as a much more abundant clone is one base away. The rearrangement uses TRBV6-1 and TRBJ2-2; D possibly corresponds to TRBD2 (6 bases). Germline V gene sequence: CDR1 MNHNS, CDR2 SASEGT. The CDR3 loop spans 15 amino acids. The CDR3 nucleotides are TGTGTCAGCAGTGAAGCGTCGGGGACTTCCGGGGAGCTGTTTTTT. Translating gives CVSSEASGTSGELFF.

The J gene is TRBJ2-1, the V gene TRBV25-1, with 7 bases identical to TRBD2. The CDR3 is 15 residues long. J lost 8 bases, V lost 1 base, and 8 bases had no gene match. Germline V CDR1 and CDR2: MGHDK, SYGVNS. CDR3 residues: CASSEFAGVSDEQFF. CDR3 DNA sequence: TGTGCCAGCAGTGAATTCGCGGGAGTAAGCGATGAGCAGTTCTTC.

This clonotype has at least ten counts. The J gene is TRBJ2-2, the V gene TRBV4-1; TRBD1 or TRBD2 may be the D gene (6 bases each). Germline CDR1 MGHRA, CDR2 YSYEKL. Trimming left V 5 bases short and J 3 bases short, with 13 bases between. This CDR3 region has 15 residues. The CDR3 DNA is TGCGCCAGCAGCTGGCCGGGGGCCTACACCGGGGAGCTGTTTTTT. This encodes CASSWPGAYTGELFF.

This clonotype was counted between two and nine times. The CDR3 sequence is CASSLYRGKNTEAFF. The CDR3, as DNA: TGTGCCAGCAGTTTATACAGGGGGAAAAACACTGAAGCTTTCTTT. This chain connects TRBV28 to TRBJ1-1; 8 bases map to TRBD1. Germline loops: CDR1 MDHEN, CDR2 SYDVKM. Trimming at V came to 1 base and at J to 2 bases, leaving 3 bases not matched to a gene. The CDR3 totals 15 residues.

This chain links TRBV27 with TRBJ1-5; 7 nucleotides line up with TRBD1. Germline values: CDR1 MNHEY, CDR2 SMNVEV (reference sequence). The CDR3 contains 16 residues. With V trimmed by 4 bases and J by 4 bases, 10 bases remained unmatched. CDR3 protein: CASSSTGDRLNQPQHF. In nucleotides, the CDR3 is TGTGCCAGCAGTTCCACGGGGGACAGATTAAATCAGCCCCAGCATTTT.